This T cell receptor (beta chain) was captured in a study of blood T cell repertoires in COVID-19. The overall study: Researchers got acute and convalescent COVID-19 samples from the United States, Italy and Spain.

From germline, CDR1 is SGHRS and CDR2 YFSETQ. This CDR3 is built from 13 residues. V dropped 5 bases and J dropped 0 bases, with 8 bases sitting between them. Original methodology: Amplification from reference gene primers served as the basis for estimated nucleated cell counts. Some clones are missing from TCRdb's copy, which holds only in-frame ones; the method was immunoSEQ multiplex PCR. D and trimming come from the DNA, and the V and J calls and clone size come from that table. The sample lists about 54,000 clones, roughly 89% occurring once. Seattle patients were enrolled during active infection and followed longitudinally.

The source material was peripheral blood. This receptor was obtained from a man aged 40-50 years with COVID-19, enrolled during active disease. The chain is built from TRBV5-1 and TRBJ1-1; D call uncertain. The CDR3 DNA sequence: TGCGCCAGCAGGGTCAACATGAACACTGAAGCTTTCTTT. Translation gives CASRVNMNTEAFF.